What follows are 20 T cell receptor beta chains derived from one specimen sequenced in a study of T cell responses to AZD1222 COVID-19 vaccine (dated by TCRdb to about 2021). The sample's time point label, in plain terms: baseline before first vaccination. What this sample's treatment or condition label stands for: meningococcal conjugate vaccine given as trial control. Library preparation was by the immunoSEQ multiplex PCR assay. The source is immuneACCESS, and TCRdb retained only in-frame sequences with V and J called. Part of the clones is not carried over; for the studies checked, unresolved V genes explain less than half of this, and the remainder is unexplained. In this sample the table shows approximately 120,000 clones, approximately 86% of which occur a single time. The ten largest clonotypes hold 9.5% to 15% of the sample. Here the sequenced sample was peripheral blood, taken on day 0 of MenACWY control vaccination. The receptors derive from an adult in good health.

The chain combines TRBV28 with TRBJ2-5, with 7 bases matching TRBD2. Germline loops: CDR1 MDHEN, CDR2 SYDVKM. This CDR3 comprises 14 residues. V gave up 2 bases and J gave up 1 base; unmatched junction bases: 1. CDR3 nucleotides: TGTGCCAGCAGTTTAGGGGGGGTCCAAGAGACCCAGTACTTC. Its translation: CASSLGGVQETQYF.

The chain has TRBV30 and TRBJ1-2; D gene ambiguous. There are 14 residues in the CDR3. Per germline, CDR1 GTSNPN and CDR2 SVGIG (reference sequence). V lost 1 base and J 3 bases, leaving 12 bases between the germline ends. DNA for the CDR3: TGTGCCTGGAGTGGGAGGTTGGGCGACTATGGCTACACCTTC. Protein product: CAWSGRLGDYGYTF.

V and J are TRBV19 and TRBJ1-1; no definite D call. This CDR3 has 13 amino acids. The germline V and J ends were trimmed by 8 bases and 2 bases, with 12 bases remaining between them. Looked up from germline, CDR1 is LNHDA and CDR2 is SQIVND (reference sequence). CDR3 amino acids: CASVREGNTEAFF. The CDR3 region has the DNA TGTGCCAGTGTGCGGGAGGGTAACACTGAAGCTTTCTTT.

V gene TRBV7-2 combines with J gene TRBJ1-6; a weak D match, TRBD1 (6 bases). V shed 6 bases and J shed 10 bases, with 16 bases lying between them. This CDR3 is 14 amino acids long. CDR1 is SGHTA, CDR2 FQGNSA, per germline. The CDR3 nucleotides read TGTGCCAGCAGTAACGCAGGGGTCGGGTCACCCCTCCACTTT. It specifies CASSNAGVGSPLHF.

The CDR3 protein is CASSLRQGNTGELFF. CDR3 sequence (DNA): TGTGCCAGCAGTTTAAGACAGGGGAACACCGGGGAGCTGTTTTTT. The gene calls are TRBV28 and TRBJ2-2; TRBD1 aligns across 7 bases. The CDR3 loop spans 15 amino acids. V was pared by 2 bases and J by 1 base, with 1 base of the junction left unmatched. The germline V gene encodes CDR1 MDHEN and CDR2 SYDVKM.

The gene calls are TRBV6-2 or TRBV6-3 and TRBJ1-2; 8 bases fit TRBD1. The germline V gene encodes CDR1 MNHEY and CDR2 SVGEGT. Trimming at V came to 2 bases and at J to 4 bases, leaving 6 bases not matched to a gene. This CDR3 has 15 residues. The CDR3 nucleotides are TGTGCCAGCAGTTACCAGACCCAGGGGGCCTATGGCTACACCTTC. Its translation: CASSYQTQGAYGYTF.

In this sample, this clone turned up a few times. The chain links TRBV28 to TRBJ1-1; maybe TRBD1 (5 bases). This CDR3 contains 15 residues. Germline V gene sequence: CDR1 MDHEN, CDR2 SYDVKM. Trimming left V 6 bases short and J 1 base short, with 15 bases between. CDR3 sequence reads: CASRPALTGNTEAFF. The CDR3 coding sequence is TGTGCCAGCAGACCGGCCCTCACAGGGAACACTGAAGCTTTCTTT. Using reference TRBV28 and TRBJ1-1 for the parts outside the CDR3, the full variable domain is DVKVTQSSRYLVKRTGEKVFLECVQDMDHENMFWYRQDPGLGLRLIYFSYDVKMKEKGDIPEGYSVSREKKERFSLILESASTNQTSMYLCASRPALTGNTEAFFGQGTRLTVV.

CDR3 amino acids: CSASLLVRDTQYF. CDR3 DNA sequence: TGCAGTGCTAGTCTCCTAGTACGAGATACGCAGTATTTT. The chain recombines TRBV20-1 with TRBJ2-3; no reliable D call. The CDR3 extends over 13 amino acids. The germline V gene has CDR1 DFQATT and CDR2 SNEGSKA (reference sequence). Trimming pared 3 bases from V and 5 bases from J, leaving 12 bases between.

The J gene is TRBJ2-2, the V gene TRBV21-1; the DNA was not compared with TRBD1, the D call given in the table. TRBV21-1 is designated a pseudogene. The CDR3 consists of 17 residues. CDR3 sequence reads: CASSSRSGTGRTGELFF. In DNA form, the CDR3 reads TGTGCCAGCAGCTCTCGATCCGGGACAGGACGCACCGGGGAGCTGTTTTTT.

The chain recombines TRBV6-5 with TRBJ1-1; D may be TRBD1 (5 bases). Per the germline V gene, CDR1 is MNHEY and CDR2 is SVGAGI. The CDR3 is 16 residues long. V lost 3 bases and J lost 4, with 18 bases in between. The DNA for the CDR3 is TGTGCCAGCAGTTATGCGCCAGCAGGGTCGGCCACTGAAGCTTTCTTT. It encodes CASSYAPAGSATEAFF.

As DNA, the CDR3 is TGTGCCAGCAGCCCCCAGGGGGGCACAGATACGCAGTATTTT. It is translated as CASSPQGGTDTQYF. The gene calls are TRBV7-3 and TRBJ2-3; 7 positions match TRBD1. Trimming removed 5 bases from V and 1 base from J; junction bases left unmatched: 3. Germline lookup yields CDR1 SGHTA and CDR2 FQGTGA. The CDR3 extends over 14 amino acids.

The chain carries TRBV7-7 and TRBJ1-3, with a weak D call TRBD1 (5 bases). The V gene's germline CDR1 is SSHAT and CDR2 FNYEAQ (reference sequence). Trimming pared 5 bases from V and 2 bases from J, leaving 13 bases between. This CDR3 region has 15 residues. DNA of the CDR3: TGTGCCAGCAGCCGGGACCCGAACGCTGGAAACACCATATATTTT. Translated, it gives CASSRDPNAGNTIYF. The full variable domain, with the rest looked up from reference TRBV7-7 and TRBJ1-3, is GAGVSQSPRYKVTKRGQDVTLRCDPISSHATLYWYQQALGQGPEFLTYFNYEAQPDKSGLPSDRFSAERPEGSISTLTIQRTEQRDSAMYRCASSRDPNAGNTIYFGEGSWLTVV.

The V and J genes are TRBV28 and TRBJ1-4, with TRBD1 identical over 11 bases. V shed 5 bases and J 8 bases; nucleotides not matched to a gene: 10. The CDR3 is made up of 16 amino acids. In germline, CDR1 is MDHEN, CDR2 SYDVKM. CDR3 coding DNA: TGTGCCAGCAGTAATCCTCGGACAGGGGGCAACGAAAAACTGTTTTTT. It encodes CASSNPRTGGNEKLFF.

J is TRBJ2-7 and V is TRBV5-5; 7 bases align to TRBD1. Germline CDR1 is SGHKS and CDR2 is YYEKEE (reference sequence). CDR3 size: 12 residues. V lost 5 bases and J lost 4; bases outside the gene matches: 3. The DNA for the CDR3 is TGTGCCAGCAGGTTGACAGGGTACGAGCAGTACTTC. This encodes CASRLTGYEQYF. Using reference TRBV5-5 and TRBJ2-7 for the parts outside the CDR3, the full variable domain is DAGVTQSPTHLIKTRGQQVTLRCSPISGHKSVSWYQQVLGQGPQFIFQYYEKEERGRGNFPDRFSARQFPNYSSELNVNALLLGDSALYLCASRLTGYEQYFGPGTRLTVT.

The V gene is TRBV11-3, the J gene TRBJ2-2; D remains ambiguous. The CDR3 length is 13 residues. V was trimmed by 5 bases and J by 4 bases, leaving 8 bases between them. From germline, CDR1 is SGHNT and CDR2 YENEEA. This CDR3 reads CASSLGPTGELFF. CDR3 in DNA: TGTGCCAGCAGCCTCGGTCCCACCGGGGAGCTGTTTTTT.

The genes are TRBV5-4 and TRBJ1-1, with D possibly TRBD1 on 5 matching bases. Trimming stripped 2 bases from V and 10 bases from J, with 12 bases between. The CDR3 consists of 12 residues. Germline V gives CDR1 SGHNT, CDR2 YYREEE (reference sequence). The CDR3 here is CASSFGAGRAFF. The CDR3 DNA sequence: TGTGCCAGCAGCTTTGGGGCAGGGCGAGCTTTCTTT.

This chain links TRBV11-2 with TRBJ2-7, with a weak D call TRBD1 (6 bases). This CDR3 contains 15 residues. The germline V and J ends were trimmed by 5 bases and 3 bases, with 17 bases remaining between them. CDR1 is SGHAT, CDR2 FQNNGV, per germline. The CDR3 DNA is TGTGCCAGCAGCCCCCCCCGGACAGATATCTACGAGCAGTACTTC. Residues: CASSPPRTDIYEQYF.

Relative to its sample, this clone is medium-sized. This chain connects TRBV2 to TRBJ2-7; possibly TRBD2 for D (6 bases). Between the trimmed V and J ends, which lost 3 bases and 0 bases, there was a span of 12 bases. This CDR3 spans 15 amino acids. CDR1 and CDR2 (germline): SNHLY, FYNNEI. CDR3 protein: CASSEEGLGSYEQYF. The CDR3 DNA sequence: TGTGCCAGCAGTGAGGAGGGGCTGGGCTCCTACGAGCAGTACTTC.

The J gene is TRBJ1-4, the V gene TRBV27; 8 bases are a match to TRBD1. The trim removed 4 bases at V and 8 bases at J, leaving 6 bases unmatched. Germline assignment: CDR1 MNHEY and CDR2 SMNVEV (reference sequence). This CDR3 is 14 amino acids long. CDR3 amino acids: CASSSGTGPEKLFF. The CDR3 DNA reads as TGTGCCAGCAGTTCCGGGACAGGTCCCGAAAAACTGTTTTTT.

V and J are TRBV4-1 and TRBJ1-4; no definite D call. V was clipped by 6 bases and J by 5 bases, with 19 bases between them. The CDR3 consists of 16 residues. The germline CDR1 and CDR2 sequences are MGHRA and YSYEKL. CDR3 coding DNA: TGCGCCAGCAGTCCTGCCAAAATCCCGCTAAATGAAAAACTGTTTTTT. Protein sequence: CASSPAKIPLNEKLFF.